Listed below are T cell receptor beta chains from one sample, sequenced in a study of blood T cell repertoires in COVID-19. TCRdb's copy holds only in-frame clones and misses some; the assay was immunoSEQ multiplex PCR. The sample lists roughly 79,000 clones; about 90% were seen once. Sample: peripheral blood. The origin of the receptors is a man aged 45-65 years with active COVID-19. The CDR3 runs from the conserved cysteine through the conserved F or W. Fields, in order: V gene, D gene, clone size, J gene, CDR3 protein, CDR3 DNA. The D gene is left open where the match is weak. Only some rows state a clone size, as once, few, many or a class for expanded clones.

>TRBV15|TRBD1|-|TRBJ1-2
CATSRDATRGWNGYTF
TGTGCCACCAGCAGAGACGCTACCAGGGGGTGGAATGGCTACACCTTC
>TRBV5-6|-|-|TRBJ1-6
CASSLYTGIGLPLHF
TGTGCCAGCAGCTTATATACAGGGATAGGTTTACCCCTCCACTTT
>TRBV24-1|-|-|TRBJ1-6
CATSTGYNSPLHF
TGTGCCACCAGTACAGGGTATAATTCACCCCTCCACTTT
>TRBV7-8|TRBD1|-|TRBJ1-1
CASSPRGDRLNTEAFF
TGTGCCAGCAGCCCCCGAGGGGACAGGCTGAACACTGAAGCTTTCTTT
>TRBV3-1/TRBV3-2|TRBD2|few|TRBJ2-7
CASSPGTSSYEQYF
TGTGCCAGCAGCCCCGGGACTAGCTCCTACGAGCAGTACTTC
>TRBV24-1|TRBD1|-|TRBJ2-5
CATSGWTGPQETQYF
TGTGCCACCAGTGGTTGGACAGGCCCCCAAGAGACCCAGTACTTC
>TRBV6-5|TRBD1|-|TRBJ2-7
CASSSVPTGVAEQYF
TGTGCCAGCAGTTCCGTTCCAACAGGGGTCGCGGAGCAGTACTTC
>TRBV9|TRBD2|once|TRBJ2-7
CASSVGRTSPNEQYF
TGTGCCAGCAGCGTAGGGCGGACTAGCCCCAACGAGCAGTACTTC
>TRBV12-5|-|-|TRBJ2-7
CASGLGAYEQYF
TGTGCTAGTGGTTTGGGCGCGTACGAGCAGTACTTC
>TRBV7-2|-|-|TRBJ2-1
CATCRTATYNEQFF
TGTGCCACATGCCGGACAGCCACCTACAATGAGCAGTTCTTC
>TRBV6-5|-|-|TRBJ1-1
CASPPRDENTEAFF
TGTGCCAGCCCGCCCCGGGATGAGAACACTGAAGCTTTCTTT
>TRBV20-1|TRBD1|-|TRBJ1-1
CSASDRGTEAFF
TGCAGTGCTAGTGACAGGGGGACTGAAGCTTTCTTT
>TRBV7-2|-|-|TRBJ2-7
CASSLEPVESYEQYF
TGTGCCAGCAGCTTAGAACCGGTAGAATCCTACGAGCAGTACTTC
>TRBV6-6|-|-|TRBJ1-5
CASSYMRDKNQPQHF
TGTGCCAGCAGTTACATGAGGGACAAAAATCAGCCCCAGCATTTT
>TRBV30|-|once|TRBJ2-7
CAWSQGGTYEQYF
TGTGCCTGGAGTCAGGGCGGGACCTACGAGCAGTACTTC
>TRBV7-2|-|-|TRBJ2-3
CASSPTRAASTDTQYF
TGTGCCAGCAGCCCGACGCGGGCTGCTAGCACAGATACGCAGTATTTT
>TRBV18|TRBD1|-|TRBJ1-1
CASSPGTGRTEAFF
TGTGCCAGCTCACCGGGGACAGGGCGCACTGAAGCTTTCTTT
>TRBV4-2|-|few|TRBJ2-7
CASSQGTSYEQYF
TGTGCCAGCAGCCAAGGGACATCATACGAGCAGTACTTC
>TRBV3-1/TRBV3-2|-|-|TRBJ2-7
CASSQDGGGGFEQYF
TGTGCCAGCAGCCAAGATGGAGGGGGCGGCTTCGAGCAGTACTTC
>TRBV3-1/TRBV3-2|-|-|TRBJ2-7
CASSQVGSGGFRKQYF
TGTGCCAGCAGCCAAGTTGGTAGCGGCGGTTTTAGGAAGCAGTACTTC
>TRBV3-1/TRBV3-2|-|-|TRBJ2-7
CASSQDPGLTYEQYF
TGTGCCAGCAGCCAAGATCCGGGACTTACCTACGAGCAGTACTTC
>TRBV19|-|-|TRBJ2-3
CASSAGRLISTVTDTQYF
TGTGCCAGTAGTGCGGGGAGGTTGATCTCGACGGTCACAGATACGCAGTATTTT
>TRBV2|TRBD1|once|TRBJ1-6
CASRPRQGLNSPLHF
TGTGCCAGCAGGCCTCGACAGGGGCTGAATTCACCCCTCCACTTT
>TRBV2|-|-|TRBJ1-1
CASSEKLRAFF
TGTGCCAGCAGTGAGAAGTTACGGGCTTTCTTT
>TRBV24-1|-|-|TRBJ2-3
CATSDPNRDVTDTQYF
TGTGCCACCAGTGATCCTAACAGGGATGTGACAGATACGCAGTATTTT
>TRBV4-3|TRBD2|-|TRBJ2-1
CASSQGIAGGWEQFF
TGCGCCAGCAGCCAAGGGATAGCGGGGGGTTGGGAGCAGTTCTTC
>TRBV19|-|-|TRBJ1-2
CATYSQVKGYTF
TGTGCCACCTATTCACAGGTTAAAGGCTACACCTTC
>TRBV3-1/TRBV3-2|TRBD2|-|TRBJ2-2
CASSQRDYRGGLFF
TGTGCCAGCAGTCAGCGGGACTATAGGGGTGGGCTGTTTTTT
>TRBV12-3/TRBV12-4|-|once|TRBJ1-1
CASSSTRDTEAFF
TGTGCCAGCAGCTCTACGAGGGACACTGAAGCTTTCTTT
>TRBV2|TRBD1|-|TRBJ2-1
CASRTGEPNEQFF
TGTGCCAGCCGGACAGGGGAACCCAATGAGCAGTTCTTC
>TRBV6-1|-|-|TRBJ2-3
CASSEARLLSGGTQYF
TGTGCCAGCAGTGAAGCGCGGTTACTCAGTGGCGGTACGCAGTATTTT
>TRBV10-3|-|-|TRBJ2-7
CAIRDTGGGYEQYF
TGTGCCATCAGAGATACAGGGGGGGGCTACGAGCAGTACTTC
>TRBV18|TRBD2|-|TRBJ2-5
CASSPGLAEETQYF
TGTGCCAGCTCACCGGGACTAGCGGAAGAGACCCAGTACTTC
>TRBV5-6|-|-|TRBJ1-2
CASSSRGGYGYTF
TGTGCCAGCAGCTCCAGGGGTGGCTATGGCTACACCTTC
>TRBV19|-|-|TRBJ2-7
CASSWGENGDEQYF
TGTGCCAGTAGTTGGGGAGAGAACGGGGACGAGCAGTACTTC
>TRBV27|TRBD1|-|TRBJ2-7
CASSSTRQGWYEQYF
TGTGCCAGCAGTTCCACACGACAGGGCTGGTACGAGCAGTACTTC
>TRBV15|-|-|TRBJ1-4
CATSRDLGSNEKLFF
TGTGCCACCAGCAGAGATCTCGGTTCTAATGAAAAACTGTTTTTT
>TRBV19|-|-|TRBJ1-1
CASSIGEVAEAFF
TGTGCCAGTAGTATAGGGGAGGTTGCTGAAGCTTTCTTT
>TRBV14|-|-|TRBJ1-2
CASSPQAGGYGYTF
TGTGCCAGCAGCCCTCAGGCCGGGGGGTATGGCTACACCTTC
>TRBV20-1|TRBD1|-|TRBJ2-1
CSAGQGNEQFF
TGCAGTGCGGGACAGGGTAATGAGCAGTTCTTC
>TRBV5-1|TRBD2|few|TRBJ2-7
CASSLLRTSGRSYEQYF
TGCGCCAGCAGCTTGCTCCGGACTAGCGGGAGAAGCTACGAGCAGTACTTC
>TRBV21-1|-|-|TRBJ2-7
CASNLNTTSGTYEQYF
TGTGCCAGCAACCTTAATACGACTAGCGGAACCTACGAGCAGTACTTC
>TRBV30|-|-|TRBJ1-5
CAWAPPGDNQPQHF
TGTGCCTGGGCCCCTCCGGGGGATAATCAGCCCCAGCATTTT
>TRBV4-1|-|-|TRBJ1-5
CASSQDPRQPQHF
TGCGCCAGCAGCCAAGATCCTAGGCAGCCCCAGCATTTT
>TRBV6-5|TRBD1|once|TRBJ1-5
CASSSRRQGGEHF
TGTGCCAGCAGTTCTCGGCGACAGGGCGGGGAGCATTTT
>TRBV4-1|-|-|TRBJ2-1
CASSQGRQGLVGMGEQFF
TGCGCCAGCAGCCAAGGGCGACAGGGACTAGTAGGGATGGGTGAGCAGTTCTTC
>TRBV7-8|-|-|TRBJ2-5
CASSHHHRQETQYF
TGTGCCAGCAGCCACCATCACAGACAAGAGACCCAGTACTTC
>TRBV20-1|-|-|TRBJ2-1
CSASRGNEQFF
TGCAGTGCCTCCCGCGGCAATGAGCAGTTCTTC
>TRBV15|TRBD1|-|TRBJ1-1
CATSRGDRNTEAFF
TGTGCCACCAGCAGGGGGGACAGGAACACTGAAGCTTTCTTT
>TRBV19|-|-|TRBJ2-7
CASRLTPGPYEQYF
TGTGCCAGTAGACTGACACCAGGGCCCTACGAGCAGTACTTC
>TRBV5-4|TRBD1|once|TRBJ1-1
CASSLGGQYTEAFF
TGTGCCAGCAGCTTGGGGGGACAGTACACTGAAGCTTTCTTT